This T cell receptor (beta chain) appears in the sequencing data of a study of CD8+ T cells in alopecia areata. Study-level background: Tofacitinib was given for 6 to 18 months, then stopped for 6 months. General observations from the study: As there was one nonresponder, how baseline CD8+ expansion relates to response remains uncertain. Sharing of TCR sequences between patients (possibly for HLA-related reasons) was less clear than in mice. Scalp clonality, together with expanded CD8+ clones among the top 100, fell significantly with tofacitinib.

Looked up from germline, CDR1 is GTSNPN and CDR2 is SVGIG (reference sequence). Trimming pared 3 bases from V and 7 bases from J, leaving 13 bases between. The CDR3 extends over 12 amino acids. This clone was seen a few times. The antigen is undetermined. Stated treatment: oral pan-JAK inhibitor, 5-10 mg twice daily. After isolation, RNA underwent reverse transcription to generate cDNA as the sequencing template. Clones were sequenced by immunoSEQ multiplex PCR, and TCRdb holds only the in-frame ones, with some missing. The table records about 190,000 clones, about three fifths of them present only once.

This sample comprised CD4+ T cells sorted from blood, obtained at week 4, from a patient treated with tofacitinib. The V gene is TRBV30, the J gene TRBJ2-7; D call uncertain. The receptor was isolated from a human donor with alopecia areata. Here the CDR3 reads CAWRHGPGEQYF. The DNA of the CDR3 is TGTGCCTGGAGACACGGCCCCGGAGAGCAGTACTTC.